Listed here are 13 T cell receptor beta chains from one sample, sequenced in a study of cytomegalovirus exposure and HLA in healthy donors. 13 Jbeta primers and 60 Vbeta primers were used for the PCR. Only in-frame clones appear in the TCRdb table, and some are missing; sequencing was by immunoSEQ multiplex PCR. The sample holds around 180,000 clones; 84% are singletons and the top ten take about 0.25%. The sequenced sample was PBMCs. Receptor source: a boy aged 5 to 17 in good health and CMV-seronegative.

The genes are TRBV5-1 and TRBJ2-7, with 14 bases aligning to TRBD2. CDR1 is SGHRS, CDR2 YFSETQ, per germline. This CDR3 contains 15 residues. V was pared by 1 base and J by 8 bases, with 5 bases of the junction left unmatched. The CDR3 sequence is CASSLTGLAGVKQYF. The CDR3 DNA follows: TGCGCCAGCAGCTTGACGGGACTAGCGGGGGTGAAGCAGTACTTC.

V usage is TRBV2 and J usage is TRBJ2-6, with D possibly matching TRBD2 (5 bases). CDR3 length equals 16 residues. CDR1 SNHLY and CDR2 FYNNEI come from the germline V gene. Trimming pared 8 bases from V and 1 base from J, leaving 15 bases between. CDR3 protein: CASEGIPGSGANVLTF. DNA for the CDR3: TGTGCCAGCGAAGGGATTCCGGGGTCTGGGGCCAACGTCCTGACTTTC.

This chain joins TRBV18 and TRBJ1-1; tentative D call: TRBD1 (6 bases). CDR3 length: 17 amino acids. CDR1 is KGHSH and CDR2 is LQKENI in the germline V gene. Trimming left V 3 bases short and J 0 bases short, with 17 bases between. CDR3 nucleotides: TGTGCCAGCTCACCCGTGGGGGGGCTAGGGATGAACACTGAAGCTTTCTTT. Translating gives CASSPVGGLGMNTEAFF.

The CDR3 nucleotides read TGTGCCAGCAGCCAAGAATTTAAGGGCGGGAGACACAATGAGCAGTTCTTC. The encoded protein is CASSQEFKGGRHNEQFF. The V and J genes are TRBV14 and TRBJ2-1, with 7 bases that match TRBD2. J gave up 5 bases and V 0 bases, and 10 bases lay outside the gene matches. Germline CDR1 SGHDN, CDR2 FVKESK. The CDR3 has 17 residues.

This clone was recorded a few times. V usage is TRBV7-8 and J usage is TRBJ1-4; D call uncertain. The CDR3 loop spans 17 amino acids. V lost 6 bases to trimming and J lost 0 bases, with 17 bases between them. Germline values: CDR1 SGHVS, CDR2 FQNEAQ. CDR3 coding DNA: TGTGCCAGCAGTTCGACATCCTTCGGCTCAACTAATGAAAAACTGTTTTTT. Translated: CASSSTSFGSTNEKLFF.

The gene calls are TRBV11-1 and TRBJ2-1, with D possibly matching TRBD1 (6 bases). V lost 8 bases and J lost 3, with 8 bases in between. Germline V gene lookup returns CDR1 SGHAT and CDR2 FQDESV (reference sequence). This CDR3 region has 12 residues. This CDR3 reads CASQGGYNEQFF. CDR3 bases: TGTGCCAGCCAAGGGGGCTACAATGAGCAGTTCTTC.

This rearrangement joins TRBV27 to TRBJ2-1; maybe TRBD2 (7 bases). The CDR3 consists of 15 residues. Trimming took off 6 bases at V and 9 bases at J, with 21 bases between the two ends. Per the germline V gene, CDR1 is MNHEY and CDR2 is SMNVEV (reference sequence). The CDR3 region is CASSEPRGAQGEQFF. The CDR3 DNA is TGTGCCAGCAGCGAACCTCGGGGGGCTCAAGGTGAGCAGTTCTTC.

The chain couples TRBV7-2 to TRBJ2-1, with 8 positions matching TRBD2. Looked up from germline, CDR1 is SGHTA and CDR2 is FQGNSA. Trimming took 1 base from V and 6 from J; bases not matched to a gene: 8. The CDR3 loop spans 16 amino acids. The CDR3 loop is CASSLGPGTRGNEQFF. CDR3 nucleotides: TGTGCCAGCAGCTTAGGTCCTGGGACTAGGGGCAATGAGCAGTTCTTC. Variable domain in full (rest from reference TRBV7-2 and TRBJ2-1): GAGVSQSPSNKVTEKGKDVELRCDPISGHTALYWYRQSLGQGLEFLIYFQGNSAPDKSGLPSDRFSAERTGGSVSTLTIQRTQQEDSAVYLCASSLGPGTRGNEQFFGPGTRLTVL.

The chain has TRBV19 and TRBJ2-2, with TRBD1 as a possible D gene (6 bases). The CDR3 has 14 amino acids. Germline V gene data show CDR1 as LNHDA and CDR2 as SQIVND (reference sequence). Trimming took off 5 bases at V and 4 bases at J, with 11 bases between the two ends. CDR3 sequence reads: CASSAQGGTGELFF. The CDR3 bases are TGTGCCAGTAGTGCACAAGGGGGCACCGGGGAGCTGTTTTTT. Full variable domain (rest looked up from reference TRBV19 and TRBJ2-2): DGGITQSPKYLFRKEGQNVTLSCEQNLNHDAMYWYRQDPGQGLRLIYYSQIVNDFQKGDIAEGYSVSREKKESFPLTVTSAQKNPTAFYLCASSAQGGTGELFFGEGSRLTVL.

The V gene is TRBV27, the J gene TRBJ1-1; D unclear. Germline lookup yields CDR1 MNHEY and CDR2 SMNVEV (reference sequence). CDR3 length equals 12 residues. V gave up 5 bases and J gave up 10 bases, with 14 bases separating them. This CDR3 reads CASSPVAGLAFF. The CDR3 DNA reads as TGTGCCAGCAGTCCAGTGGCGGGGTTAGCTTTCTTT.

In DNA form, the CDR3 reads TGTGCCAGCAGTCACGGGACAGGGGTCTACGAGCAGTACTTC. Its protein product is CASSHGTGVYEQYF. V usage is TRBV6-1 and J usage is TRBJ2-7, with 10 bases aligning to TRBD1. Germline CDR1 MNHNS, CDR2 SASEGT. The length of the CDR3 is 14 residues. Trimming cost V 5 bases and J 3 bases; bases outside gene matches: 4.

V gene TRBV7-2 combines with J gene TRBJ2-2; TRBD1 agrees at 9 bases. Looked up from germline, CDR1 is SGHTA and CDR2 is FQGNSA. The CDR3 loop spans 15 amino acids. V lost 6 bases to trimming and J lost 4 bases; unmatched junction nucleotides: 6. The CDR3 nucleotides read TGTGCCAGCAGAACGAGACAGGGGGGCACCGGGGAGCTGTTTTTT. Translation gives CASRTRQGGTGELFF.

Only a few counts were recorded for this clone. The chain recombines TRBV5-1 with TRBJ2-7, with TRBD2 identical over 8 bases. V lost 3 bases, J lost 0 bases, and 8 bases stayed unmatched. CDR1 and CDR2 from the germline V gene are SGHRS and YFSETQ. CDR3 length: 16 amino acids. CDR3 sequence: CASSSRGREVSYEQYF. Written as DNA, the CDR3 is TGCGCCAGCAGCTCGCGGGGGCGGGAGGTCTCCTACGAGCAGTACTTC.